This entry lists 29 T cell receptor beta chains sequenced from one sample in a study of yellow fever vaccine responses in identical twins. MiXCR, applied by TCRdb to the RT-PCR reads, yields one record per CDR3 protein. This table holds more than 1,500 distinct CDR3 sequences, roughly 80% found once. Sequencing was performed on T cells from blood (PBMCs), unsorted or a sorted subset (not recorded which), taken before or after yellow fever vaccination (not recorded which). Every receptor here comes from a woman younger than 35 who received the yellow fever vaccine.

The chain carries TRBV20-1 and TRBJ2-1, with D unresolved. V lost 0 bases to trimming and J lost 8 bases, with 17 bases between them. The V gene's germline CDR1 is DFQATT and CDR2 SNEGSKA (reference sequence). The CDR3 totals 15 residues. In nucleotides, the CDR3 is TGCAGTGCTAGAGACGTCTCTAGGGTGAGAGATGAGCAGTTCTTC. Residues: CSARDVSRVRDEQFF.

The V call is TRBV6-1, the J call TRBJ1-2; 7 bases match TRBD1. The trim removed 4 bases at V and 9 bases at J, leaving 5 bases unmatched. This CDR3 comprises 12 residues. Germline loops: CDR1 MNHNS, CDR2 SASEGT. This chain's CDR3 is CASSALTGSYTF. In DNA, the CDR3 is TGTGCCAGCAGTGCACTGACAGGGAGCTACACCTTC.

The rearrangement joins TRBV4-2 to TRBJ1-4; TRBD1 might be the D (5 bases). Germline assignment: CDR1 LGHNA and CDR2 YNFKEQ. Deletions cut 4 bases from V and 6 bases from J, with 12 bases between. This CDR3 contains 14 residues. CDR3 in amino acids: CASSPEGFYEKLFF. The CDR3 DNA is TGTGCCAGCAGCCCAGAGGGGTTCTATGAAAAACTGTTTTTT.

J is TRBJ2-5 and V is TRBV29-1; TRBD1 or TRBD2 may be the D gene (5 bases each). V lost 4 bases and J lost 3, with 9 bases in between. Germline V CDR1 and CDR2: SQVTM, ANQGSEA. The length of the CDR3 is 12 residues. This chain's CDR3 is CSVGEGKETQYF. CDR3 sequence (DNA): TGCAGCGTTGGCGAGGGGAAAGAGACCCAGTACTTC.

J is TRBJ2-7 and V is TRBV11-2; 13 bases fit TRBD2. CDR3 length equals 17 residues. The germline CDR1 and CDR2 sequences are SGHAT and FQNNGV. V lost 6 bases and J lost 3; bases outside the gene matches: 11. The CDR3 region has the DNA TGTGCCAGCAGTCACAGGACTAGCGGGAGTATAGTCTACGAGCAGTACTTC. Translation: CASSHRTSGSIVYEQYF.

The chain couples TRBV2 to TRBJ1-2; D uncertain. Germline loops: CDR1 SNHLY, CDR2 FYNNEI. The CDR3 runs 17 residues. The germline V and J ends were trimmed by 4 bases and 2 bases, with 20 bases remaining between them. In DNA form, the CDR3 reads TGTGCCAGCAGTGCACGGCCTTGGTCGGCGCTAAACTATGGCTACACCTTC. It yields the protein CASSARPWSALNYGYTF.

This sequence joins TRBV11-1 and TRBJ2-3; 8 nucleotides align to TRBD1. Germline V gene lookup returns CDR1 SGHAT and CDR2 FQDESV (reference sequence). CDR3 length: 16 amino acids. J was trimmed by 3 bases and V by 5 bases; bases with no gene match: 10. The chain's CDR3 is CASSPRTGYGTDTQYF. CDR3 nucleotide sequence: TGTGCCAGCAGCCCTCGGACAGGGTATGGTACAGATACGCAGTATTTT.

This clonotype has just a few counts. The rearrangement uses TRBV2 and TRBJ2-1; D is unclear. V was pared by 4 bases and J by 6 bases, with 10 bases between. The CDR3 runs 13 residues. Germline values: CDR1 SNHLY, CDR2 FYNNEI. CDR3 sequence (DNA): TGTGCCAGCAGTGCGGCACTGGGCAATGAGCAGTTCTTC. Residues: CASSAALGNEQFF.

This chain connects TRBV11-2 to TRBJ1-4, with D maybe TRBD1 (5 bases). This CDR3 contains 13 residues. Germline lookup yields CDR1 SGHAT and CDR2 FQNNGV. V was pared by 7 bases and J by 7 bases, with 13 bases between. The CDR3 region has the DNA TGTGCCAGCAAAACGGACAATGCTGAAAAACTGTTTTTT. Translated, it gives CASKTDNAEKLFF.

This chain uses TRBV13 with TRBJ1-1; D ambiguous. CDR1 and CDR2 (germline): PRHDT, FYEKMQ (reference sequence). The CDR3 sequence is 15 residues long. V dropped 6 bases and J dropped 7 bases, with 21 bases sitting between them. The CDR3 here is CASRLGRAEGVEAFF. The CDR3 bases are TGTGCCAGCAGATTGGGTAGGGCTGAGGGTGTTGAAGCTTTCTTT. The variable domain in full, completed from reference TRBV13 and TRBJ1-1, reads AAGVIQSPRHLIKEKRETATLKCYPIPRHDTVYWYQQGPGQDPQFLISFYEKMQSDKGSIPDRFSAQQFSDYHSELNMSSLELGDSALYFCASRLGRAEGVEAFFGQGTRLTVV.

V and J are TRBV4-2 and TRBJ2-1; D might be TRBD2 (5 bases). CDR1 is LGHNA and CDR2 is YNFKEQ in the germline V gene. The V end was cut by 2 bases, the J end by 7 bases, with 15 bases between. This CDR3 is built from 15 residues. Written as DNA, the CDR3 is TGTGCCAGCAGCCAACACGATAAACTAGGAAATGAGCAGTTCTTC. This translates into CASSQHDKLGNEQFF.

The rearrangement links TRBV2 to TRBJ2-3; TRBD1 aligns across 9 bases. Germline CDR1 SNHLY, CDR2 FYNNEI. Trimming took 4 bases from V and 5 from J; bases not matched to a gene: 7. There are 15 residues in the CDR3. The CDR3 DNA reads TGTGCCAGCAGTGCCCGGACAGGGGAGAAAGATACGCAGTATTTT. Its translation: CASSARTGEKDTQYF.

CDR3: CATDPERLDTIYF. The CDR3 nucleotides are TGCGCCACCGACCCGGAACGTCTTGACACCATATATTTT. The genes are TRBV23-1 and TRBJ1-3; D is uncertain. TRBV23-1 is flagged as an ORF with uncertain function. V shed 10 bases and J shed 8 bases, with 18 bases lying between them. This CDR3 is built from 13 residues.

J is TRBJ2-7 and V is TRBV18; 8 nucleotides agree with TRBD2. Germline V gives CDR1 KGHSH, CDR2 LQKENI. V shed 0 bases and J 7 bases; nucleotides not matched to a gene: 8. There are 15 residues in the CDR3. The DNA of the CDR3 is TGTGCCAGCTCACCACCGTCGGGGGGGGCGCAGGAGCAGTACTTC. As protein: CASSPPSGGAQEQYF.

The DNA for the CDR3 is TGCAGCGTTGTCAAGGGGAAGGATGAAAAACTGTTTTTT. Translation gives CSVVKGKDEKLFF. The chain combines TRBV29-1 with TRBJ1-4, with a weak D call TRBD1 (5 bases). V lost 4 bases and J 6 bases, leaving 12 bases between the germline ends. This CDR3 is 13 amino acids long. The germline CDR1 and CDR2 sequences are SQVTM and ANQGSEA.

This clonotype was seen a single time. The chain is built from TRBV3-1 and TRBJ1-2; a weak D match, TRBD1 (5 bases). With 2 bases removed from V and 6 bases from J, the gap between germline ends came to 10 bases. This CDR3 is 13 amino acids long. Germline assignment: CDR1 LGHDT and CDR2 YNNKEL (reference sequence). In DNA, the CDR3 is TGTGCCAGCAGCCAATTCGGGGGAGATGGCTACACCTTC. It encodes CASSQFGGDGYTF.

The rearrangement links TRBV29-1 to TRBJ2-5; D call uncertain. The germline gives CDR1 SQVTM, CDR2 ANQGSEA. CDR3 length: 11 amino acids. The V gene lost 5 bases and the J gene lost 3 bases, with 7 bases spanning the gap. CDR3 sequence reads: CSVSLKETQYF. The CDR3 DNA sequence: TGCAGCGTTTCTCTTAAAGAGACCCAGTACTTC.

The chain joins TRBV11-2 to TRBJ2-5, with TRBD2 identical over 9 bases. The germline V gene encodes CDR1 SGHAT and CDR2 FQNNGV. The V and J ends lost 5 bases and 0 bases, in that order; junction bases with no gene match: 4. This CDR3 contains 15 residues. CDR3 amino acids: CASSLRLADQETQYF. As DNA, the CDR3 is TGTGCCAGCAGCCTCCGACTAGCGGACCAAGAGACCCAGTACTTC.

The V call is TRBV11-2, the J call TRBJ1-5, with 8 nucleotides matching TRBD1. V shed 3 bases and J 4 bases; nucleotides not matched to a gene: 5. Germline CDR1 and CDR2: SGHAT and FQNNGV. This CDR3 has 15 amino acids. The CDR3 DNA is TGTGCCAGCAGCTTCGGACAGGGACAAAATCAGCCCCAGCATTTT. Its protein is CASSFGQGQNQPQHF.

This CDR3 reads CASSQGGRGETQYF. CDR3 bases: TGCGCCAGCAGCCAAGGAGGGAGGGGCGAGACCCAGTACTTC. The V gene is TRBV4-3, the J gene TRBJ2-5; 7 bases match TRBD2. Germline loops: CDR1 LGHNA, CDR2 YSLEER. CDR3 length equals 14 residues. V shed 1 base, J shed 5 bases, and the junction held 4 bases outside the gene matches.

V gene TRBV12-3 or TRBV12-4 combines with J gene TRBJ2-3; possible D gene TRBD1, 6 bases. Trimming took 5 bases from V and 1 from J, leaving 10 bases between them. There are 14 residues in the CDR3. CDR3 in amino acids: CASSPRQGTDTQYF. As DNA, the CDR3 is TGTGCCAGCAGTCCCCGACAGGGCACAGATACGCAGTATTTT.

This rearrangement joins TRBV12-2 to TRBJ2-3; TRBD1 was called by the table and not checked on the DNA. TRBV12-2 is labeled a pseudogene. This CDR3 region has 15 residues. CDR3: CASRSPGGSTDTQYF. CDR3 sequence (DNA): TGTGCAAGTCGCTCCCCTGGGGGCTCAACAGATACGCAGTATTTT.

This chain connects TRBV7-2 to TRBJ2-3; 12 bases map to TRBD2. Germline CDR1 reads SGHTA; CDR2 reads FQGNSA. This CDR3 region has 17 residues. Germline trimming cut 2 bases from V and 2 bases from J; bases unmatched to any gene: 5. The CDR3 bases are TGTGCCAGCAGCTTACGGCTAGCGGGGGGGAACACAGATACGCAGTATTTT. Translation: CASSLRLAGGNTDTQYF.

V gene TRBV20-1 combines with J gene TRBJ2-7, with D tentatively TRBD1 (5 bases). The CDR3 extends over 14 amino acids. CDR1 and CDR2 from the germline V gene are DFQATT and SNEGSKA (reference sequence). Trimming left V 6 bases short and J 2 bases short, with 17 bases between. The CDR3 nucleotides read TGCAGTGCCAAAGGGGCCCAATTTACCTACGAGCAGTACTTC. Protein product: CSAKGAQFTYEQYF.

The rearrangement links TRBV5-4 to TRBJ2-1; no clear D. This CDR3 region has 12 residues. CDR1 and CDR2 from the germline V gene are SGHNT and YYREEE (reference sequence). The germline V and J ends were trimmed by 0 bases and 9 bases, with 7 bases remaining between them. DNA for the CDR3: TGTGCCAGCAGCTTGGTGGGAAGTGAGCAGTTCTTC. This encodes CASSLVGSEQFF.

CDR3 sequence: CASSPTSPIYEQYF. Here the CDR3 DNA reads TGTGCCAGCAGCCCGACATCCCCCATCTACGAGCAGTACTTC. The chain uses TRBV3-1 and TRBJ2-7; D not certain. V was shortened by 4 bases and J by 3 bases, with 13 bases between the two germline ends. There are 14 residues in the CDR3. Germline CDR1 LGHDT, CDR2 YNNKEL (reference sequence).

This clonotype was seen a few times. The chain uses TRBV4-1 and TRBJ1-6, with 8 bases aligning to TRBD1. Per the germline V gene, CDR1 is MGHRA and CDR2 is YSYEKL. Losses at the gene ends were 2 bases for V and 9 bases for J; bases not matched to a gene: 9. The CDR3 consists of 16 residues. CDR3 in amino acids: CASSQSWGTGVSPLHF. For the CDR3, the DNA is TGCGCCAGCAGCCAATCATGGGGGACAGGCGTTTCACCCCTCCACTTT.

The chain has TRBV6-4 and TRBJ2-3; D not resolved. Germline CDR1 and CDR2: MRHNA and SNTAGT. The CDR3 length is 14 residues. Trimming took 0 bases from V and 3 from J, leaving 7 bases between them. The CDR3 DNA follows: TGTGCCAGCAGTGACTCAGGTGGGACAGATACGCAGTATTTT. As protein: CASSDSGGTDTQYF.

The chain combines TRBV3-1 with TRBJ1-2; maybe TRBD1 (6 bases). V was cut by 1 base and J by 7 bases, with 10 bases left in between. The CDR3 sequence is 13 residues long. Germline assignment: CDR1 LGHDT and CDR2 YNNKEL (reference sequence). CDR3 residues: CASSQAGGFGYTF. The CDR3 DNA sequence: TGTGCCAGCAGCCAAGCCGGGGGCTTTGGCTACACCTTC.